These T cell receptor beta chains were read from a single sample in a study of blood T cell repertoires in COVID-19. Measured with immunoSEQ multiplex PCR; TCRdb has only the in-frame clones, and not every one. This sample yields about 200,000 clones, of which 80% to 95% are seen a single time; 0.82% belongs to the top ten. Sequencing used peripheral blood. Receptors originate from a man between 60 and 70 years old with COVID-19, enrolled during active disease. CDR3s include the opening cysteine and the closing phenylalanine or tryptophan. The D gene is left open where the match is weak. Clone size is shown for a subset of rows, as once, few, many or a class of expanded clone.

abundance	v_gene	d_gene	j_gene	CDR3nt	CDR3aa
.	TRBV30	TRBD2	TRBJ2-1	TGTGCCTGGAGGACTAGCGGGAGCGTTGAGCAGTTCTTC	CAWRTSGSVEQFF
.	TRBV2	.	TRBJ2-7	TGTGCCAGCAGGCCGGGACAACTCTCCTACGAGCAGTACTTC	CASRPGQLSYEQYF
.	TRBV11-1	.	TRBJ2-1	TGTGCCAGCAGCTTAGTATCCCCCGAGCAGTTCTTC	CASSLVSPEQFF
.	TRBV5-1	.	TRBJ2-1	TGCGCCAGCAGCTCGCAAGATACGGGTGAGCAGTTCTTC	CASSSQDTGEQFF
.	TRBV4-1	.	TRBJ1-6	TGCGCCAGCAGCCAAGTGGGAGGTATCGGGGGGTCACCCCTCCACTTT	CASSQVGGIGGSPLHF
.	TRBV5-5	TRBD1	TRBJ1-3	TGTGCCAGCAGCCCCCAGGGGGCCTTGAGCTCTGGAAACACCATATATTTT	CASSPQGALSSGNTIYF
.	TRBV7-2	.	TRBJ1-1	TGTGCCAGCAGCTTAGGTTCAGGGGAAGTGGCAGCTTTCTTT	CASSLGSGEVAAFF
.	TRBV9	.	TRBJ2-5	TGTGCCAGCAGCGTAGATCCGGGAGTGGAGACCCAGTACTTC	CASSVDPGVETQYF
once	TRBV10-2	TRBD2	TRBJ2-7	TGCGCCAGCTCTGGTAGCGGGGGCCCCTCCTACGAGCAGTACTTC	CASSGSGGPSYEQYF
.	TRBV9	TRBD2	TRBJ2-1	TGTGCCAGCAGCTGGACTAGCGGGAGTAGCGGTGAGCAGTTCTTC	CASSWTSGSSGEQFF
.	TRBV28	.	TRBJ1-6	TGTGCCAGCAGTCTCGGCTCCACAGGGAGCGCCTATAATTCACCCCTCCACTTT	CASSLGSTGSAYNSPLHF
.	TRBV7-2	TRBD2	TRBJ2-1	TGTGCCAGCAGCTCATCTAGCGGGAGGGCCCCAAGCTCCTACAATGAGCAGTTCTTC	CASSSSSGRAPSSYNEQFF
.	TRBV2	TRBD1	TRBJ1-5	TGTGCCAGCAGTTATGCAGGGGGGAGCAATCAGCCCCAGCATTTT	CASSYAGGSNQPQHF
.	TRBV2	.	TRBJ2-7	TGTGCCAGCAGCGTCGCTACGAAGCAGTACTTC	CASSVATKQYF
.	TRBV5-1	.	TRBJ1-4	TGCGCCAGCAGCTTAGACAGAAAAACTAATGAAAAACTGTTTTTT	CASSLDRKTNEKLFF
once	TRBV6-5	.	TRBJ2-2	TGTGCCAGCAGGGTAAGGAGGGCGAACACCGGGGAGCTGTTTTTT	CASRVRRANTGELFF
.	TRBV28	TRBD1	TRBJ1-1	TGTGCCAGCAGGCTCGGAACTGGACAGGGGGAGACTGAAGCTTTCTTT	CASRLGTGQGETEAFF
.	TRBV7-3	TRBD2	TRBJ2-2	TGTGCCAGCAGCCCCCCAGGACTAGCGGGGGGGGCCGGGGAGCTGTTTTTT	CASSPPGLAGGAGELFF
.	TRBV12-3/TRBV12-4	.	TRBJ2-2	TGTGCCAGCAACAGGGACACCGGGGAGCTGTTTTTT	CASNRDTGELFF
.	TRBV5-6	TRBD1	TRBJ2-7	TGTGCCAGCAGCCCGGACAGGAGCTACGAGCAGTACTTC	CASSPDRSYEQYF
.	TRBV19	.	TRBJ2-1	TGTGCCAGTAGTATAGACAGGGCTACGAATGAGCAGTTCTTC	CASSIDRATNEQFF
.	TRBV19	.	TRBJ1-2	TGTGCCAGTAAGCGGGACGGATCTAACTATGGCTACACCTTC	CASKRDGSNYGYTF
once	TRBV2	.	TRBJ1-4	TGTGCCAGCAGTGATCGGGGGAATGAAAAACTGTTTTTT	CASSDRGNEKLFF
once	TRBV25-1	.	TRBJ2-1	TGTGCCAGCAGTGAATCGGGTGACAGCAATGAGCAGTTCTTC	CASSESGDSNEQFF
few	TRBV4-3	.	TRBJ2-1	TGCGCCAGCAGCCAGTCCGCCGGTCGGGGGATGAGCTCCTACAATGAGCAGTTCTTC	CASSQSAGRGMSSYNEQFF
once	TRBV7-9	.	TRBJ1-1	TGTGCCAGCAGCCCCAGGGTCAACACTGAAGCTTTCTTT	CASSPRVNTEAFF
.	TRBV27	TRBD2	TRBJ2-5	TGTGCCAGCATGTCCACTAGCGGGAGGGCATGGGAGACCCAGTACTTC	CASMSTSGRAWETQYF
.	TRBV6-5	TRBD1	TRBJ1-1	TGTGCCAGCAGTTACTCGTGGGACAGGGGATATACTGAAGCTTTCTTT	CASSYSWDRGYTEAFF
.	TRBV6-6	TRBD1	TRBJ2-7	TGTGCCAGCAGTTACGTCGGACAGGGGGTGATGTACGAGCAGTACTTC	CASSYVGQGVMYEQYF
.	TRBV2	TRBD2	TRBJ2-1	TGTGCCAGCAGTGGGACTAGCGGCTACAATGAGCAGTTCTTC	CASSGTSGYNEQFF
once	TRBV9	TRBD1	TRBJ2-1	TGTGCCAGCAGCGTTGGACAGGGGGTTTACAATGAGCAGTTCTTC	CASSVGQGVYNEQFF
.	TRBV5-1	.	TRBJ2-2	TGCGCCAGCAGCTTGGACGCAGGGCTGAGTAGGGAGCTGTTTTTT	CASSLDAGLSRELFF
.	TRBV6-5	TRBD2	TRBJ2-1	TGTGCCAGCAGTCCCGGACTAGCCAGATACAATGAGCAGTTCTTC	CASSPGLARYNEQFF
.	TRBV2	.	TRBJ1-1	TGTGCCAGCAGATACGGACAGTTGAACACTGAAGCTTTCTTT	CASRYGQLNTEAFF
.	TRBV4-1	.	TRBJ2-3	TGCGCCAGCAGCCAAGGGGGGCGGGCCCTCACAGATACGCAGTATTTT	CASSQGGRALTDTQYF
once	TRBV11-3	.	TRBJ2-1	TGTGCCAGCAGTCCACGTCAAGTTAGCTCCTACAATGAGCAGTTCTTC	CASSPRQVSSYNEQFF
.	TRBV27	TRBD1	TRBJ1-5	TGTGCCAGCAGTCCTTGGGAAGGGACAGGAGGAAATCAGCCCCAGCATTTT	CASSPWEGTGGNQPQHF
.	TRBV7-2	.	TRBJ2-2	TGTGCCAGCAGCTTCCACTCTACCCCGAACACCGGGGAGCTGTTTTTT	CASSFHSTPNTGELFF
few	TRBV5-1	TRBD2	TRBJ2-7	TGCGCCAGCAGCTCGGGACTAGCGGGAACCTACGAGCAGTACTTC	CASSSGLAGTYEQYF
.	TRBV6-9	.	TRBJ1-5	TGTGCCAGCAGTTACCAGAATCAGCCCCAGCATTTT	CASSYQNQPQHF
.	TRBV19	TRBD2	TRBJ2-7	TGTGCCAGTAGTCTCGGACTAGCGGGAGTGGGGGAGCAGTACTTC	CASSLGLAGVGEQYF
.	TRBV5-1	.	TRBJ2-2	TGCGCCAGCAGCTTGGAGCTCGGGGAGCTGTTTTTT	CASSLELGELFF
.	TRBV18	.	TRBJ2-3	TGTGCCAGCTCACCACTCGGGGTAGGACAGCTGGGCACAGATACGCAGTATTTT	CASSPLGVGQLGTDTQYF
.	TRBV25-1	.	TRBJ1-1	TGTGCCAGCAGCAAGGGTCCACTAAGGGGGAACACTGAAGCTTTCTTT	CASSKGPLRGNTEAFF